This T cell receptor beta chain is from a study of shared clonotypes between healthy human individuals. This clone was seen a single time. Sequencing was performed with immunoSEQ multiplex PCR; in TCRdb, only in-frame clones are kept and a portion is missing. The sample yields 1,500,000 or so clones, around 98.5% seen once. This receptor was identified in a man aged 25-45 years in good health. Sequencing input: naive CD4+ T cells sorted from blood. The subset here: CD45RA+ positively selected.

CDR3 residues: CASRSRQGAGNTIYF. CDR3 in DNA: TGTGCCAGCCGGTCTAGACAGGGGGCTGGAAACACCATATATTTT. The gene calls are TRBV6-5 and TRBJ1-3, with TRBD1 matching 9 bases. The V and J ends lost 8 bases and 2 bases, in that order; junction bases with no gene match: 7. The length of the CDR3 is 15 residues. The germline gives CDR1 MNHEY, CDR2 SVGAGI.